A single sample gave rise to the 25 T cell receptor beta chains below, sequenced in a study of blood T cell repertoires in COVID-19. The assay was immunoSEQ multiplex PCR, and TCRdb's table has in-frame clones only and misses some. The sample has over 120,000 clones, about 90% seen once. Sequencing used PBMCs or T cells enriched from blood (not recorded which). The source is a man between 60 and 70 years old who had recovered from COVID-19.

The chain has TRBV6-1 and TRBJ1-5, with TRBD1 identical over 9 bases. Germline trimming cut 1 base from V and 2 bases from J; bases unmatched to any gene: 0. The CDR3 contains 15 residues. The V gene's germline CDR1 is MNHNS and CDR2 SASEGT. The CDR3 spells CASSEGTGGNQPQHF. CDR3 nucleotides: TGTGCCAGCAGTGAAGGGACAGGGGGCAATCAGCCCCAGCATTTT.

V and J are TRBV19 and TRBJ2-7; D call uncertain. Germline CDR1 and CDR2: LNHDA and SQIVND (reference sequence). V lost 4 bases, J lost 0 bases, and 10 bases lay in between. This CDR3 has 14 residues. Written as DNA, the CDR3 is TGTGCCAGTAGTAGGCAGACAAGCTCCTACGAGCAGTACTTC. Amino acid sequence: CASSRQTSSYEQYF. The entire variable domain, with the rest obtained from reference TRBV19 and TRBJ2-7, is as follows: DGGITQSPKYLFRKEGQNVTLSCEQNLNHDAMYWYRQDPGQGLRLIYYSQIVNDFQKGDIAEGYSVSREKKESFPLTVTSAQKNPTAFYLCASSRQTSSYEQYFGPGTRLTVT.

In its sample, this clone was seen a few times. The chain couples TRBV3-1 (or the pseudogene TRBV3-2) to TRBJ2-7; 11 bases match TRBD2. J lost 4 bases, V lost 0 bases, and 8 bases had no gene match. CDR3 length: 17 amino acids. Germline CDR1 reads LGHDT; CDR2 reads YNNKEL (reference sequence). The CDR3 coding sequence is TGTGCCAGCAGCCAAGACCGGAGGCGACTAGCGGGGTACGAGCAGTACTTC. It encodes CASSQDRRRLAGYEQYF.

This clone was observed a few times. V and J are TRBV18 and TRBJ1-4; TRBD1 matches 7 bases. J was trimmed by 6 bases and V by 1 base; bases with no gene match: 5. CDR3 length: 15 residues. The germline V gene encodes CDR1 KGHSH and CDR2 LQKENI. The CDR3 region has the DNA TGTGCCAGCTCACCACAGAGGGGGCCGGATGAAAAACTGTTTTTT. Amino acid sequence: CASSPQRGPDEKLFF.

V is TRBV12-1 and J is TRBJ2-7; TRBD1, the table's D call, was not compared with the DNA. TRBV12-1 corresponds to a pseudogene. This CDR3 region has 13 residues. CDR3 sequence: CASRTGGRFEQYF. CDR3 bases: TGTGCCAGCAGAACAGGGGGTAGGTTCGAGCAGTACTTC.

J is TRBJ2-5 and V is TRBV7-9; perhaps TRBD1 as D (6 bases). Between the trimmed V and J ends, which lost 3 bases and 2 bases, there was a span of 10 bases. CDR3 length equals 14 residues. Germline V lookup: CDR1 SEHNR, CDR2 FQNEAQ (reference sequence). The CDR3 here is CASSLWGLQETQYF. Written as DNA, the CDR3 is TGTGCCAGCAGCTTGTGGGGGCTTCAAGAGACCCAGTACTTC.

This chain connects TRBV9 to TRBJ2-7; the match to TRBD2 covers 9 bases. V dropped 0 bases and J dropped 6; count of bases not matched to a gene: 7. Per the germline V gene, CDR1 is SGDLS and CDR2 is YYNGEE. The CDR3 consists of 15 residues. The chain's CDR3 is CASSVGSGSPVEQYF. The CDR3 coding sequence is TGTGCCAGCAGCGTAGGTAGCGGGAGTCCGGTCGAGCAGTACTTC. The full variable domain, with the rest looked up from reference TRBV9 and TRBJ2-7, is DSGVTQTPKHLITATGQRVTLRCSPRSGDLSVYWYQQSLDQGLQFLIQYYNGEERAKGNILERFSAQQFPDLHSELNLSSLELGDSALYFCASSVGSGSPVEQYFGPGTRLTVT.

The chain employs TRBV7-3 and TRBJ2-4; 9 bases are shared with TRBD2. The CDR3 is 13 amino acids. V dropped 3 bases and J dropped 11; count of bases not matched to a gene: 5. Germline V gene sequence: CDR1 SGHTA, CDR2 FQGTGA. DNA for the CDR3: TGTGCCAGCAGCTTCGATAGCGGGAGCTTTCAGTACTTC. The encoded protein is CASSFDSGSFQYF.

The chain is built from TRBV30 and TRBJ1-3; D uncertain. CDR3 length: 13 residues. The V gene lost 2 bases and the J gene lost 3 bases, with 8 bases spanning the gap. Germline V gives CDR1 GTSNPN, CDR2 SVGIG (reference sequence). CDR3 loop: CAWSSGFGNTIYF. CDR3 coding DNA: TGTGCCTGGAGTAGCGGGTTTGGAAACACCATATATTTT.

The J gene is TRBJ2-1, the V gene TRBV5-4; TRBD2 agrees at 11 bases. CDR3 size: 15 residues. Germline assignment: CDR1 SGHNT and CDR2 YYREEE (reference sequence). Unmatched junction bases numbered 2, after V lost 2 bases and J lost 4 bases. As DNA, the CDR3 is TGTGCCAGCAGCTTTAGCGGGGGGGTTTACAATGAGCAGTTCTTC. It encodes CASSFSGGVYNEQFF.

J is TRBJ2-3 and V is TRBV3-1 (or the pseudogene TRBV3-2), with a possible D match to TRBD1 (5 bases). V lost 0 bases and J 2 bases, leaving 6 bases between the germline ends. Germline V gene data show CDR1 as LGHDT and CDR2 as YNNKEL (reference sequence). The CDR3 loop spans 14 amino acids. CDR3 DNA: TGTGCCAGCAGCCAAGAACAGGCCACAGATACGCAGTATTTT. Translation gives CASSQEQATDTQYF.

The chain joins TRBV2 to TRBJ2-7, with D perhaps TRBD1 (6 bases). The germline V gene has CDR1 SNHLY and CDR2 FYNNEI. The V and J ends lost 8 bases and 5 bases respectively, with 10 bases between them. This CDR3 comprises 11 residues. The CDR3 sequence: CASGQFHEQYF. CDR3 nucleotide sequence: TGTGCCAGCGGACAGTTCCACGAGCAGTACTTC.

Of note for this clone: The same CDR3 also results from other DNA sequences found in this sample. The rearrangement links TRBV7-8 to TRBJ1-1, with a possible D match to TRBD1 (5 bases). Trimming cost V 1 base and J 5 bases, with 8 bases left between them. The CDR3 length is 13 residues. Germline V lookup: CDR1 SGHVS, CDR2 FQNEAQ. CDR3: CASSLGGGTEAFF. DNA for the CDR3: TGTGCCAGCAGCTTAGGCGGGGGGACTGAAGCTTTCTTT.

V and J are TRBV11-2 and TRBJ1-2, with TRBD1 matching over 7 bases. The V gene's germline CDR1 is SGHAT and CDR2 FQNNGV. J gave up 7 bases and V 8 bases, and 10 bases lay outside the gene matches. There are 13 residues in the CDR3. The CDR3 sequence: CASGGQFGSGYTF. For the CDR3, the DNA is TGTGCCAGCGGGGGACAGTTTGGTTCTGGCTACACCTTC.

The rearrangement uses TRBV27 and TRBJ1-5; 10 bases align to TRBD1. The junction had 8 bases not matched to a gene; V was cut back by 4 bases and J by 2 bases. The CDR3 totals 17 residues. Per germline, CDR1 MNHEY and CDR2 SMNVEV (reference sequence). The CDR3 coding sequence is TGTGCCAGCAGTTCGATTGGACAGGGGGTGGGCAATCAGCCCCAGCATTTT. It yields the protein CASSSIGQGVGNQPQHF.

V is TRBV18 and J is TRBJ1-3, with TRBD1 matching over 9 bases. The junction had 5 bases not matched to a gene; V was cut back by 2 bases and J by 0 bases. CDR1 and CDR2 (germline): KGHSH, LQKENI. This CDR3 is 17 amino acids long. CDR3 sequence reads: CASSPRDRVGSGNTIYF. The CDR3 DNA is TGTGCCAGCTCACCAAGGGACAGGGTTGGCTCTGGAAACACCATATATTTT.

The chain couples TRBV7-6 to TRBJ2-3, with TRBD2 as a possible D gene (5 bases). This CDR3 is 17 amino acids long. The V end lost 1 base, the J end lost 0 bases, and 14 bases lay between the germline ends. CDR1 is SGHVS and CDR2 is FNYEAQ in the germline V gene. CDR3 DNA sequence: TGTGCCAGCAGCTTAGGAGGTATAGCGACTAGCACAGATACGCAGTATTTT. This sequence encodes CASSLGGIATSTDTQYF.

V and J are TRBV7-2 and TRBJ1-5; maybe TRBD1 (6 bases). The ends were cut back, 5 bases at V and 10 bases at J, with 18 bases in the middle. This CDR3 is 14 amino acids long. Germline CDR1 and CDR2: SGHTA and FQGNSA. The CDR3 here is CASSPRPGVEPQHF. CDR3 bases: TGTGCCAGCAGCCCCAGGCCAGGGGTAGAACCCCAGCATTTT.

The gene calls are TRBV12-3 or TRBV12-4 and TRBJ1-2; 9 bases line up with TRBD1. This CDR3 spans 13 amino acids. Trimming cost V 6 bases and J 4 bases; bases outside gene matches: 3. The CDR3 region is CASRLTGGYGYTF. CDR3 DNA sequence: TGTGCCAGCAGACTGACAGGGGGCTATGGCTACACCTTC.

This chain connects TRBV7-8 to TRBJ2-7, with D unresolved. V shed 8 bases and J shed 4 bases, with 9 bases lying between them. The length of the CDR3 is 11 residues. Germline V gene lookup returns CDR1 SGHVS and CDR2 FQNEAQ. CDR3: CASSLRYEQYF. DNA for the CDR3: TGTGCCAGCTCACTCCGGTACGAGCAGTACTTC.

V gene TRBV11-2 combines with J gene TRBJ1-6; 10 bases fit TRBD1. The CDR3 has 14 residues. Germline V gene data show CDR1 as SGHAT and CDR2 as FQNNGV. Trimming took 5 bases from V and 11 from J; bases not matched to a gene: 6. CDR3 amino acids: CASSAGQGYTPLHF. The CDR3 region has the DNA TGTGCCAGCAGCGCGGGACAGGGGTATACACCCCTCCACTTT.

The rearrangement joins TRBV25-1 to TRBJ1-2; 7 positions agree with TRBD1. Germline V gene lookup returns CDR1 MGHDK and CDR2 SYGVNS. Losses at the gene ends were 3 bases for V and 4 bases for J; bases not matched to a gene: 5. This CDR3 has 14 amino acids. CDR3 region: CASSDSGQPYGYTF. CDR3 DNA sequence: TGTGCCAGCAGTGATTCGGGACAGCCCTATGGCTACACCTTC.

V usage is TRBV7-8 and J usage is TRBJ2-7, with D unclear. Per the germline V gene, CDR1 is SGHVS and CDR2 is FQNEAQ. The CDR3 length is 11 residues. Trimming cost V 5 bases and J 4 bases, with 6 bases left between them. CDR3 in DNA: TGTGCCAGCAGCCCTTTGTACGAGCAGTACTTC. It encodes CASSPLYEQYF.

This chain joins TRBV6-6 and TRBJ1-1; TRBD1 is a possible D gene (5 bases). Trimming took off 7 bases at V and 3 bases at J, with 18 bases between the two ends. CDR3 length: 15 residues. CDR1 is MNHNY and CDR2 is SVGAGI in the germline V gene (reference sequence). The CDR3 region is CASTLETTGDTEAFF. CDR3 in DNA: TGTGCCAGCACCCTAGAAACAACAGGAGACACTGAAGCTTTCTTT.

CDR3 DNA: TGTGCCAGCAGCAAAGCCAAAGAGACAGTGACGAGTTGTTATAGCAATCAGCCCCAGCATTTT. Translated: CASSKAKETVTSCYSNQPQHF. This chain joins TRBV21-1 and TRBJ1-5; TRBD1 was called by the table and not checked on the DNA. TRBV21-1 is marked as a pseudogene. The CDR3 runs 21 residues.